What follows are 16 T cell receptor beta chains derived from one specimen sequenced in a study of early T cells in non-severe SARS-CoV-2 infection. TCRdb re-called the 5' RACE reads through MiXCR, storing one row per CDR3 protein. Among 97,000 or so distinct CDR3 sequences listed, approximately 11% were seen once. This specimen consisted of whole blood, obtained at baseline. The receptors come from an adult who was a healthcare worker with PCR-confirmed SARS-CoV-2 infection or an uninfected control (not recorded which).

The gene calls are TRBV7-8 and TRBJ1-1, with D hard to call. CDR1 and CDR2 from the germline V gene are SGHVS and FQNEAQ. CDR3 length: 12 amino acids. Trimming left V 0 bases short and J 7 bases short, with 6 bases between. The CDR3: CASSLAKGEAFF. In DNA form, the CDR3 reads TGTGCCAGCAGCTTAGCGAAAGGTGAAGCTTTCTTT.

This clonotype was observed a handful of times. The rearrangement links TRBV20-1 to TRBJ2-3, with 8 bases that match TRBD1. In germline, CDR1 is DFQATT, CDR2 SNEGSKA (reference sequence). V lost 3 bases, J lost 2 bases, and 4 bases stayed unmatched. The CDR3 is 14 residues long. The CDR3 DNA reads as TGCAGTGCTAGCTACAGGGGGTACACAGATACGCAGTATTTT. Protein: CSASYRGYTDTQYF.

The table lists this clonotype with many counts. V is TRBV14 and J is TRBJ2-1, with 9 nucleotides matching TRBD2. This CDR3 spans 18 amino acids. V lost 4 bases to trimming and J lost 0 bases; unmatched junction nucleotides: 10. CDR1 is SGHDN and CDR2 is FVKESK in the germline V gene. The CDR3 sequence is CASSPRLLAGLSYNEQFF. CDR3 in DNA: TGTGCCAGCAGCCCTCGCCTTCTAGCGGGGCTCTCCTACAATGAGCAGTTCTTC.

The V gene is TRBV5-6, the J gene TRBJ2-1; 10 bases agree with TRBD2. The CDR3 extends over 15 amino acids. V shed 1 base and J 6 bases; nucleotides not matched to a gene: 4. The germline V gene encodes CDR1 SGHDT and CDR2 YYEEEE. The CDR3 reads CASSLSGLAINEQFF. CDR3 coding DNA: TGTGCCAGCAGCTTGTCGGGACTAGCGATCAATGAGCAGTTCTTC.

This clonotype showed up just a few times. The chain joins TRBV20-1 to TRBJ2-1; 9 bases map to TRBD1. This CDR3 comprises 13 residues. The ends lost 5 bases at V and 5 bases at J; junction bases unmatched: 4. Looked up from germline, CDR1 is DFQATT and CDR2 is SNEGSKA (reference sequence). The CDR3 DNA reads TGCAGTGCTTCCCGGGACAGGGACAATGAGCAGTTCTTC. This gives the protein CSASRDRDNEQFF.

This clonotype appeared a few times. The chain recombines TRBV20-1 with TRBJ2-1; D is unclear. The CDR3 is made up of 15 amino acids. Germline assignment: CDR1 DFQATT and CDR2 SNEGSKA (reference sequence). Deletions cut 4 bases from V and 2 bases from J, with 15 bases between. This CDR3 is CSAIDAQVTYNEQFF. CDR3 in DNA: TGCAGTGCTATAGATGCGCAGGTCACCTACAATGAGCAGTTCTTC.

Ten or more counts support this clonotype. This chain links TRBV29-1 with TRBJ1-4, with 8 nucleotides matching TRBD1. J was trimmed by 9 bases and V by 6 bases; bases with no gene match: 6. CDR1 and CDR2 from the germline V gene are SQVTM and ANQGSEA. This CDR3 region has 12 residues. The CDR3 DNA reads as TGCAGCGTGGAGGACAGGGCCCAAAAACTGTTTTTT. Translating gives CSVEDRAQKLFF.

This clonotype turned up a few times. CDR3 region: CASSLANADTQYF. The CDR3 bases are TGCGCCAGCAGCCTAGCGAATGCAGATACGCAGTATTTT. This chain uses TRBV5-1 with TRBJ2-3; D is perhaps TRBD2 (6 bases). This CDR3 has 13 residues. With 4 bases removed from V and 4 bases from J, the gap between germline ends came to 10 bases. From germline, CDR1 is SGHRS and CDR2 YFSETQ.

In this sample, this clonotype turned up many times. This rearrangement joins TRBV14 to TRBJ2-3; perhaps TRBD2 as D (6 bases). The CDR3 is made up of 15 amino acids. The germline V gene has CDR1 SGHDN and CDR2 FVKESK. The V end lost 0 bases, the J end lost 1 base, and 8 bases lay between the germline ends. The CDR3 region is CASSQDRGGTDTQYF. Here the CDR3 DNA reads TGTGCCAGCAGCCAAGATCGCGGGGGCACAGATACGCAGTATTTT. The whole variable domain, remainder taken from reference TRBV14 and TRBJ2-3, is EAGVTQFPSHSVIEKGQTVTLRCDPISGHDNLYWYRRVMGKEIKFLLHFVKESKQDESGMPNNRFLAERTGGTYSTLKVQPAELEDSGVYFCASSQDRGGTDTQYFGPGTRLTVL.

The V gene is TRBV5-1, the J gene TRBJ2-7; 7 bases fit TRBD1. V was clipped by 4 bases and J by 4 bases; unmatched bases: 11. The CDR3 spans 15 residues. Germline CDR1 and CDR2: SGHRS and YFSETQ. The CDR3 bases are TGCGCCAGCAGCCCCGGACAGGTCCCTACATACGAGCAGTACTTC. It translates to CASSPGQVPTYEQYF.

This chain's CDR3 is CASSPPGGPSYEQYF. The CDR3 DNA follows: TGTGCCAGCAGCCCGCCCGGAGGTCCATCCTACGAGCAGTACTTC. This chain connects TRBV7-9 to TRBJ2-7; D is possibly TRBD2 (5 bases). There are 15 residues in the CDR3. The V and J ends lost 5 bases and 1 base respectively, with 15 bases between them. The germline V gene has CDR1 SEHNR and CDR2 FQNEAQ (reference sequence). The full variable domain, rest sourced from reference TRBV7-9 and TRBJ2-7, is DTGVSQNPRHKITKRGQNVTFRCDPISEHNRLYWYRQTLGQGPEFLTYFQNEAQLEKSRLLSDRFSAERPKGSFSTLEIQRTEQGDSAMYLCASSPPGGPSYEQYFGPGTRLTVT.

The rearrangement joins TRBV10-3 to TRBJ2-1, with 9 positions matching TRBD2. This CDR3 has 14 residues. Losses at the gene ends were 3 bases for V and 4 bases for J; bases not matched to a gene: 1. The germline V gene has CDR1 ENHRY and CDR2 SYGVKD. This CDR3 is CAISDAGGYNEQFF. For the CDR3, the DNA is TGTGCCATCAGTGATGCGGGAGGGTACAATGAGCAGTTCTTC.

This clonotype was detected ten times or more. The V and J genes are TRBV4-3 and TRBJ1-5; D unclear. Germline V lookup: CDR1 LGHNA, CDR2 YSLEER. The CDR3 is made up of 13 amino acids. The V end lost 1 base, the J end lost 9 bases, and 10 bases lay between the germline ends. CDR3 region: CASSQVILAPQHF. Written as DNA, the CDR3 is TGCGCCAGCAGCCAAGTCATCTTGGCGCCCCAGCATTTT.

In this sample, this clonotype turned up many times. The chain has TRBV10-3 and TRBJ1-4; a possible D gene is TRBD1 (5 bases). The CDR3 is made up of 13 amino acids. CDR1 is ENHRY and CDR2 is SYGVKD in the germline V gene. V was pared by 2 bases and J by 8 bases, with 9 bases between. The CDR3 nucleotides are TGTGCCATCAGTGAGACAGGACCCGAAAAACTGTTTTTT. Protein: CAISETGPEKLFF.

This clonotype was detected ten times or more. The V and J genes are TRBV19 and TRBJ1-2; no reliable D call. The CDR3 is made up of 11 amino acids. CDR1 LNHDA and CDR2 SQIVND come from the germline V gene (reference sequence). Trimming removed 10 bases at V and 3 bases at J, with 9 bases between. The chain's CDR3 is CATYWDYGYTF. As DNA, the CDR3 is TGTGCCACTTATTGGGACTATGGCTACACCTTC.

This clonotype came up a few times. The chain carries TRBV18 and TRBJ2-6; D gene unclear. Germline values: CDR1 KGHSH, CDR2 LQKENI. V was pared by 3 bases and J by 0 bases, with 9 bases between. This CDR3 region has 16 residues. The CDR3 region has the DNA TGTGCCAGCTCACCCGGGCAGCTCTCTGGGGCCAACGTCCTGACTTTC. Protein product: CASSPGQLSGANVLTF.